Shown below are 28 T cell receptor beta chains from a single sample sequenced in a study of vaccination effects on CD4 cells after COVID-19. Profiled with immunoSEQ multiplex PCR; TCRdb holds only in-frame clones, not every one. The sample includes tens of thousands of clones, approximately 70% seen only once; the top ten take roughly 4%. Peptide-pool stimulation followed by sequencing identified expanded antigen-specific CD4+ clonotypes in the ViraFEST assay. Cultured cells yielded isolated CD4+ T cells after approximately nine days. Absence of prior SARS-CoV-2 infection characterized the vaccine recipients, who showed negative nucleocapsid antibodies. Antigens of these TCRs are unknown. This specimen was CD4+ T cells from PBMCs cultured with HCoV-OC43 spike peptides, taken before COVID-19 vaccination. Subset here: HCoV-OC43 spike overlapping peptide pool stimulation. The receptor source for this set is a human donor who received a COVID-19 vaccine.

This chain links TRBV9 with TRBJ2-3; TRBD1 aligns across 9 bases. Losses at the gene ends were 2 bases for V and 1 base for J; bases not matched to a gene: 2. Germline-derived CDR1 and CDR2 are SGDLS and YYNGEE. This CDR3 has 15 residues. The CDR3 here is CASSVGDRGTDTQYF. The CDR3 nucleotides are TGTGCCAGCAGCGTTGGGGACAGGGGCACAGATACGCAGTATTTT. Supplemented by reference TRBV9 and TRBJ2-3, the full variable domain reads DSGVTQTPKHLITATGQRVTLRCSPRSGDLSVYWYQQSLDQGLQFLIQYYNGEERAKGNILERFSAQQFPDLHSELNLSSLELGDSALYFCASSVGDRGTDTQYFGPGTRLTVL.

V and J are TRBV5-1 and TRBJ1-5; D is perhaps TRBD1 (5 bases). Germline values: CDR1 SGHRS, CDR2 YFSETQ. Trimming removed 0 bases from V and 7 bases from J, with 11 bases in between. This CDR3 has 14 residues. This CDR3 reads CASSLGSQGQPQHF. The DNA of the CDR3 is TGCGCCAGCAGCTTGGGGAGCCAGGGCCAGCCCCAGCATTTT.

The chain uses TRBV29-1 and TRBJ1-1, with D perhaps TRBD1 (6 bases). CDR1 and CDR2 from the germline V gene are SQVTM and ANQGSEA. The CDR3 is 14 amino acids. V was clipped by 5 bases and J by 2 bases, with 15 bases between them. CDR3 in amino acids: CSVSPAGANTEAFF. For the CDR3, the DNA is TGCAGCGTTTCACCAGCAGGGGCCAACACTGAAGCTTTCTTT.

This clone was detected only a few times. The J gene is TRBJ2-7, the V gene TRBV7-2; D remains ambiguous. Germline V gene data show CDR1 as SGHTA and CDR2 as FQGNSA. This CDR3 contains 13 residues. V gave up 1 base and J gave up 3 bases, with 7 bases separating them. This CDR3 reads CASSLGPNYEQYV. For the CDR3, the DNA is TGTGCCAGCAGCTTAGGGCCCAACTACGAGCAGTACGTC.

This chain joins TRBV5-1 and TRBJ2-1; TRBD2 is a possible D gene (5 bases). Germline CDR1 and CDR2: SGHRS and YFSETQ. Trimming removed 3 bases from V and 1 base from J, with 20 bases in between. The CDR3 is made up of 18 amino acids. The CDR3 DNA sequence: TGCGCCAGCAGCTCAAACGGGATGGACGGGGTTTCCTACAATGAGCAGTTCTTC. It is translated as CASSSNGMDGVSYNEQFF.

This clone has only one observation. The chain joins TRBV4-3 to TRBJ1-2, with D tentatively TRBD1 (6 bases). V was shortened by 3 bases and J by 3 bases, with 17 bases between the two germline ends. The CDR3 length is 16 residues. CDR1 is LGHNA and CDR2 is YSLEER in the germline V gene. The CDR3 loop reads CASSHLYVGGHYGYTF. CDR3 sequence (DNA): TGCGCCAGCAGCCATCTCTACGTCGGGGGCCACTATGGCTACACCTTC.

This clone occurred a few times. V gene TRBV24-1 combines with J gene TRBJ1-5, with D uncertain. There are 15 residues in the CDR3. CDR1 is KGHDR and CDR2 is SFDVKD in the germline V gene. V lost 7 bases and J 7 bases, leaving 19 bases between the germline ends. The CDR3 DNA sequence: TGTGCCACCAGCGCATCCGGAGGGTATGGCCAGCCCCAGCATTTT. Translating it yields CATSASGGYGQPQHF.

The chain carries TRBV3-1 (or the pseudogene TRBV3-2) and TRBJ2-4, with D perhaps TRBD2 (5 bases). Germline CDR1 LGHDT, CDR2 YNNKEL (reference sequence). This CDR3 comprises 14 residues. V was trimmed by 0 bases and J by 8 bases, leaving 11 bases between them. The DNA of the CDR3 is TGTGCCAGCAGCCAAGACCTAGCAGGATACATTCAGTACTTC. It is translated as CASSQDLAGYIQYF.

This clone was recorded once. The rearrangement uses TRBV27 and TRBJ2-1; 11 bases fit TRBD2. Germline CDR1 and CDR2: MNHEY and SMNVEV (reference sequence). The CDR3 is 16 amino acids. V was pared by 5 bases and J by 5 bases, with 8 bases of the junction left unmatched. The CDR3 sequence: CASSTIAGGLNNEQFF. CDR3 in DNA: TGTGCCAGCAGTACTATAGCGGGGGGGCTAAACAATGAGCAGTTCTTC.

The V and J genes are TRBV7-2 and TRBJ2-3; D is ambiguous. Germline V gene lookup returns CDR1 SGHTA and CDR2 FQGNSA. The CDR3 totals 17 residues. Trimming cost V 4 bases and J 0 bases, with 17 bases left between them. Here the CDR3 reads CASSSRPTGLSTDTQYF. The CDR3 DNA sequence: TGTGCCAGCAGCTCCCGGCCGACCGGATTAAGCACAGATACGCAGTATTTT.

A note on this clone: Sequence at one end of the junction differs from germline and may be a read error. The chain carries TRBV28 and TRBJ1-3; D remains ambiguous. Per the germline V gene, CDR1 is MDHEN and CDR2 is SYDVKM. The CDR3 loop spans 13 amino acids. CDR3 in DNA: TGTGCCAGCAGCCGCCAACCTGGGAACACCATATATTTT. It translates to CASSRQPGNTIYF.

The V gene is TRBV5-1, the J gene TRBJ1-1; the D gene is possibly TRBD1 (6 bases). The germline V and J ends were trimmed by 4 bases and 1 base, with 11 bases remaining between them. The germline V gene encodes CDR1 SGHRS and CDR2 YFSETQ. CDR3 size: 14 residues. The CDR3 region is CASSMTGENTEAFF. In nucleotides, the CDR3 is TGCGCCAGCAGCATGACAGGTGAGAACACTGAAGCTTTCTTT.

V and J are TRBV4-3 and TRBJ2-3, with 8 bases that match TRBD1. The CDR3 contains 16 residues. Germline assignment: CDR1 LGHNA and CDR2 YSLEER. Unmatched junction bases numbered 6, after V lost 1 base and J lost 3 bases. The CDR3 DNA reads TGCGCCAGCAGCCAAGGCCGCAGGGGGCTGACAGATACGCAGTATTTT. Protein product: CASSQGRRGLTDTQYF.

With regard to this clone: This same CDR3 is encoded by further DNA sequences in the sample. The chain joins TRBV5-5 to TRBJ2-5; D is undetermined. The CDR3 is made up of 12 amino acids. Germline CDR1 is SGHKS and CDR2 is YYEKEE (reference sequence). The V and J ends lost 1 base and 3 bases respectively, with 4 bases between them. CDR3 protein: CASSLLEETQYF. CDR3 nucleotide sequence: TGTGCCAGCAGCTTGCTAGAAGAGACCCAGTACTTC. Together with reference TRBV5-5 and TRBJ2-5, the CDR3 gives the full variable domain: DAGVTQSPTHLIKTRGQQVTLRCSPISGHKSVSWYQQVLGQGPQFIFQYYEKEERGRGNFPDRFSARQFPNYSSELNVNALLLGDSALYLCASSLLEETQYFGPGTRLLVL.

A single count supports this clone. The chain uses TRBV6-1 and TRBJ2-7; D remains unclear. This CDR3 has 14 amino acids. V gave up 2 bases and J gave up 7 bases, with 15 bases separating them. Germline V gene lookup returns CDR1 MNHNS and CDR2 SASEGT. CDR3 loop: CASSETPRMGEQYV. CDR3 sequence (DNA): TGTGCCAGCAGTGAAACCCCTCGAATGGGTGAGCAGTACGTC.

The chain links TRBV5-8 to TRBJ1-4; 7 bases line up with TRBD1. This CDR3 is 16 amino acids long. Trimming removed 0 bases from V and 4 bases from J; junction bases left unmatched: 6. CDR1 is SGHTS, CDR2 YDEGEE, per germline. CDR3 nucleotide sequence: TGTGCCAGCAGCTTGGGCGTAGCAGGGGGTAATGAAAAACTGTTTTTT. Translated: CASSLGVAGGNEKLFF. The full variable domain, its missing parts supplied by reference TRBV5-8 and TRBJ1-4, is EAGVTQSPTHLIKTRGQQATLRCSPISGHTSVYWYQQALGLGLQFLLWYDEGEERNRGNFPPRFSGRQFPNYSSELNVNALELEDSALYLCASSLGVAGGNEKLFFGSGTQLSVL.

The CDR3 coding sequence is TGTGCCAGCAGTTTGGAAACGGACTTCCTCCCAGCTTTCTTT. Its translation is CASSLETDFLPAFF. The chain is built from TRBV28 and TRBJ1-1, with unresolved D. V was shortened by 3 bases and J by 10 bases, with 18 bases between the two germline ends. This CDR3 is built from 14 residues. From germline, CDR1 is MDHEN and CDR2 SYDVKM.

Concerning this clone: The same CDR3 is also encoded by other DNA sequences in this sample. This sequence joins TRBV18 and TRBJ2-3, with D uncertain. The germline V and J ends were trimmed by 0 bases and 3 bases, with 4 bases remaining between them. Germline V CDR1 and CDR2: KGHSH, LQKENI. The CDR3 totals 13 residues. The CDR3 DNA follows: TGTGCCAGCTCACCACCCGGGACAGATACGCAGTATTTT. Its translation: CASSPPGTDTQYF.

The gene calls are TRBV7-2 and TRBJ2-5, with 8 bases identical to TRBD1. CDR3 size: 14 residues. The V gene end was trimmed by 2 bases and the J gene end by 4 bases; junction bases not matched to a gene: 3. The germline gives CDR1 SGHTA, CDR2 FQGNSA. CDR3 protein: CASSLNRGLETQYF. For the CDR3, the DNA is TGTGCCAGCAGCTTAAACAGGGGGTTAGAGACCCAGTACTTC.

This clone was detected only a few times. CDR3 nucleotide sequence: TGCGCCAGCAGCCGAGGGACAGGGAACTATGGCTACACCTTC. Translating gives CASSRGTGNYGYTF. The chain has TRBV4-3 and TRBJ1-2, with TRBD1 identical over 9 bases. Germline loops: CDR1 LGHNA, CDR2 YSLEER. V shed 4 bases and J 2 bases; nucleotides not matched to a gene: 2. The CDR3 consists of 14 residues.

The V call is TRBV7-2, the J call TRBJ1-1; D remains ambiguous. V lost 1 base and J 1 base, leaving 4 bases between the germline ends. The CDR3 is made up of 13 amino acids. The germline V gene encodes CDR1 SGHTA and CDR2 FQGNSA. The DNA of the CDR3 is TGTGCCAGCAGCTTAGTTGCGAACACTGAAGCTTTCTTT. This sequence encodes CASSLVANTEAFF.

V usage is TRBV6-1 and J usage is TRBJ2-7; weak D call: TRBD1 (5 bases). CDR3 length: 14 amino acids. V lost 1 base and J 3 bases, leaving 10 bases between the germline ends. CDR1 is MNHNS, CDR2 SASEGT, per germline. The CDR3 DNA follows: TGTGCCAGCAGTGAAGGCAGGACAATCTACGAGCAGTACGTC. Amino acids: CASSEGRTIYEQYV.

The chain links TRBV10-3 to TRBJ1-2, with D perhaps matching TRBD1 (6 bases). The V gene lost 10 bases and the J gene lost 7 bases, with 19 bases spanning the gap. CDR1 and CDR2 (germline): ENHRY, SYGVKD. This CDR3 spans 13 amino acids. CDR3 DNA sequence: TGTGCCACCGAGGGGGGGGCGCGTGGTGGCTACACCTTC. Amino acids: CATEGGARGGYTF.

The chain carries TRBV9 and TRBJ2-3, with 8 bases aligning to TRBD2. V was pared by 4 bases and J by 4 bases, with 11 bases of the junction left unmatched. CDR3 length: 16 amino acids. The germline CDR1 and CDR2 sequences are SGDLS and YYNGEE. The CDR3 bases are TGTGCCAGCAGCCCCCCGGCGGGGGGAAGTCCAGATACGCAGTATTTT. Its translation: CASSPPAGGSPDTQYF.

This clone has a handful of counts. This rearrangement joins TRBV29-1 to TRBJ1-1; 8 positions agree with TRBD1. V was pared by 6 bases and J by 1 base, with 1 base of the junction left unmatched. Germline V gives CDR1 SQVTM, CDR2 ANQGSEA. There are 12 residues in the CDR3. As DNA, the CDR3 is TGCAGCGTAGACAGGGGGAACACTGAAGCTTTCTTT. This gives the protein CSVDRGNTEAFF.

V gene TRBV24-1 combines with J gene TRBJ2-3, with TRBD2 identical over 12 bases. Germline V gene lookup returns CDR1 KGHDR and CDR2 SFDVKD. The CDR3 contains 17 residues. The V gene end was trimmed by 3 bases and the J gene end by 6 bases; junction bases not matched to a gene: 9. The DNA of the CDR3 is TGTGCCACCAGTGATCCCATTAGACTAGCGGGGGCGGATACGCAGTATTTT. Residues: CATSDPIRLAGADTQYF.

The CDR3 loop is CATKDRAASGNTIYF. In DNA, the CDR3 is TGTGCCACTAAGGACAGGGCTGCCTCTGGAAACACCATATATTTT. This chain links TRBV19 with TRBJ1-3, with TRBD1 matching 8 bases. This CDR3 comprises 15 residues. J was trimmed by 0 bases and V by 10 bases; bases with no gene match: 8. Germline lookup yields CDR1 LNHDA and CDR2 SQIVND (reference sequence). The whole variable domain, remainder taken from reference TRBV19 and TRBJ1-3, is DGGITQSPKYLFRKEGQNVTLSCEQNLNHDAMYWYRQDPGQGLRLIYYSQIVNDFQKGDIAEGYSVSREKKESFPLTVTSAQKNPTAFYLCATKDRAASGNTIYFGEGSWLTVV.

The rearrangement joins TRBV5-1 to TRBJ1-1; TRBD1 agrees at 7 bases. Germline CDR1 and CDR2: SGHRS and YFSETQ. The CDR3 sequence is 14 residues long. The J segment lost 6 bases and the V segment lost 0 bases, leaving 5 bases of the junction unmatched. The CDR3 spells CASSLGDSWSEAFF. The CDR3 nucleotides read TGCGCCAGCAGCTTGGGGGACAGTTGGTCTGAAGCTTTCTTT.